The 4 T cell receptor beta chains listed next were all sequenced from one sample in a study of blood T cells in healthy people across ages. Alongside a J-beta primer mix, a sample-barcoded 5' primer served in a second PCR lasting 7 to 11 cycles. Each CDR3 protein gets one entry after TCRdb re-called the 5' RACE reads with MiXCR. The sample consists of 550,000 to 650,000 distinct CDR3 sequences, about 28% of them appearing once. Sequencing was carried out using blood. These receptors originate from a woman of 80 years or more in good health.

As regards this clonotype: Since a much larger clone is just one base distant, this may be a read error. The V gene is TRBV2, the J gene TRBJ2-5; 9 bases map to TRBD2. The CDR3 is 15 residues long. Germline V CDR1 and CDR2: SNHLY, FYNNEI. DNA of the CDR3: TGTGTCAGCAGCCCCCCCCGCGGGGGGGCATTAGAGCAGTACTTC. This encodes CVSSPPRGGALEQYF.

This clonotype was detected ten times or more. The chain employs TRBV12-5 and TRBJ2-1; D is perhaps TRBD1 (8 bases). V was clipped by 3 bases and J by 4 bases, with 13 bases between them. The germline gives CDR1 LGHNT, CDR2 FRNRAP. The CDR3 spans 15 residues. CDR3 region: CASGFIQGGYNEQFF. CDR3 nucleotide sequence: TGTGCTAGTGGTTTTATACAGGGGGGGTACAATGAGCAGTTCTTC.

This clonotype was seen only a few times. The rearrangement joins TRBV10-3 to TRBJ1-2; 10 bases line up with TRBD1. CDR3 length: 14 amino acids. Trimming removed 6 bases from V and 4 bases from J; junction bases left unmatched: 5. CDR1 is ENHRY and CDR2 is SYGVKD in the germline V gene. In nucleotides, the CDR3 is TGTGCCATCAGCCTGACAGGGGGCGGCTATGGCTACACCTTC. Translation: CAISLTGGGYGYTF.

The rearrangement joins TRBV10-2 to TRBJ2-3, with TRBD2 as a possible D gene (6 bases). CDR3 length: 14 amino acids. Germline V lookup: CDR1 WSHSY, CDR2 SAAADI. Trimming stripped 4 bases from V and 4 bases from J, with 12 bases between. The CDR3 nucleotides read TGCGCCAGCAGTGCCCTAGCGAGCGCAGATACGCAGTATTTT. The encoded protein is CASSALASADTQYF.